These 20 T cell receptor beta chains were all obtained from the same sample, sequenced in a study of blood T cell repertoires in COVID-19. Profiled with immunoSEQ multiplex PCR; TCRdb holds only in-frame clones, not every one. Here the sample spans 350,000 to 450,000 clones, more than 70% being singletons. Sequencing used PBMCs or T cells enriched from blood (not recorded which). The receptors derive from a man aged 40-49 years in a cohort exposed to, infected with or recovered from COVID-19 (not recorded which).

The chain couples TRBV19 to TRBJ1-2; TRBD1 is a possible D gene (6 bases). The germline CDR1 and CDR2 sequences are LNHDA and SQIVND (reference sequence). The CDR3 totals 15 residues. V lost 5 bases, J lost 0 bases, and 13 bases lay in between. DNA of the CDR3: TGTGCCAGTAGTCCGCAGACAGGTGCTAACTATGGCTACACCTTC. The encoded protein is CASSPQTGANYGYTF. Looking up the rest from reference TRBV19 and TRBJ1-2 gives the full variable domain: DGGITQSPKYLFRKEGQNVTLSCEQNLNHDAMYWYRQDPGQGLRLIYYSQIVNDFQKGDIAEGYSVSREKKESFPLTVTSAQKNPTAFYLCASSPQTGANYGYTFGSGTRLTVV.

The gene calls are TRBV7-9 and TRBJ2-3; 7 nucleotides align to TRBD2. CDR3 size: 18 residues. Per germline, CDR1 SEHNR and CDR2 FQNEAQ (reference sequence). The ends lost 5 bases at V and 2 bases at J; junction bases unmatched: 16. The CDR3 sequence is CASSLDHLTSDYTDTQYF. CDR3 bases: TGTGCCAGCAGCCTAGACCACCTTACTAGCGATTACACAGATACGCAGTATTTT.

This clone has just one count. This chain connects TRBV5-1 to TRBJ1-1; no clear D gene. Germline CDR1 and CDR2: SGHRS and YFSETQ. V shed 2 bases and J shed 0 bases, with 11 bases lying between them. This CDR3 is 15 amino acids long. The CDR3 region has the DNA TGCGCCAGCAGCTTTGGTAACAGTATGAACACTGAAGCTTTCTTT. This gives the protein CASSFGNSMNTEAFF.

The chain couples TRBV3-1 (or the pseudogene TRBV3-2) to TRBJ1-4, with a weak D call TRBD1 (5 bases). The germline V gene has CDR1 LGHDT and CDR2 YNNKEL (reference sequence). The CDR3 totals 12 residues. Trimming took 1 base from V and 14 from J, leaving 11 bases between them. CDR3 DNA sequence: TGTGCCAGCAGCCAAGTAGGAGGGGTTCTGTTTTTT. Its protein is CASSQVGGVLFF.

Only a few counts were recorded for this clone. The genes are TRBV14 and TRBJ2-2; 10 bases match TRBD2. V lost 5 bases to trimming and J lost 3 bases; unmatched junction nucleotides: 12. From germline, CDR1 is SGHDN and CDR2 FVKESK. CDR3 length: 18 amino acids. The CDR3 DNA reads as TGTGCCAGCAGCTCGTGGACTAGCGGAGGGGGGTACACCGGGGAGCTGTTTTTT. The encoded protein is CASSSWTSGGGYTGELFF.

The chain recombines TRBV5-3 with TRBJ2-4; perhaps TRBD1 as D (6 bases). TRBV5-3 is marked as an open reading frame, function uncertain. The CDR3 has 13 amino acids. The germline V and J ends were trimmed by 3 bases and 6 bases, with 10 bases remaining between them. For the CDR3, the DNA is TGTGCCAGAAGCTCGGGACATTCAAACATTCAGTACTTC. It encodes CARSSGHSNIQYF.

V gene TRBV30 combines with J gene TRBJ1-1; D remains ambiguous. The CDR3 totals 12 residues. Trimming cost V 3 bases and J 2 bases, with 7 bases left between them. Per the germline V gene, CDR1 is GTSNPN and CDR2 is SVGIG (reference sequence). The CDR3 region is CAWRPLNTEAFF. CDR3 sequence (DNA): TGTGCCTGGAGACCACTTAACACTGAAGCTTTCTTT. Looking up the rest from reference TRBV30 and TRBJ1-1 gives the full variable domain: SQTIHQWPATLVQPVGSPLSLECTVEGTSNPNLYWYRQAAGRGLQLLFYSVGIGQISSEVPQNLSASRPQDRQFILSSKKLLLSDSGFYLCAWRPLNTEAFFGQGTRLTVV.

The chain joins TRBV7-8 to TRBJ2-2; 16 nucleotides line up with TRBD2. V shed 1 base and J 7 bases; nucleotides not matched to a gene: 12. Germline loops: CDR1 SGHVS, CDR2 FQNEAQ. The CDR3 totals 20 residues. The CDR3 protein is CASSLGPGTSGRARGGELFF. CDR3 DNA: TGTGCCAGCAGCTTAGGGCCCGGGACTAGCGGGAGGGCCAGGGGCGGGGAGCTGTTTTTT.

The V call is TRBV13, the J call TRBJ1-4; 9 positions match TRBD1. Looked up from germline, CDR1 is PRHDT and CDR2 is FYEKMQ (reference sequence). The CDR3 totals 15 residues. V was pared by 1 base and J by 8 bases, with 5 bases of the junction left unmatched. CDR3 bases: TGTGCCAGCAGCTTAGTAGGACAGGGGACGGAAAAACTGTTTTTT. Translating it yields CASSLVGQGTEKLFF.

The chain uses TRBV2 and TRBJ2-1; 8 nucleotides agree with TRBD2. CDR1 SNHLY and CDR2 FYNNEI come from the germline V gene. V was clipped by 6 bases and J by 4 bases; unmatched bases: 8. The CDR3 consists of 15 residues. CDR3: CASRQREGNYNEQFF. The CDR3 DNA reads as TGTGCCAGCAGGCAACGGGAGGGTAATTACAATGAGCAGTTCTTC.

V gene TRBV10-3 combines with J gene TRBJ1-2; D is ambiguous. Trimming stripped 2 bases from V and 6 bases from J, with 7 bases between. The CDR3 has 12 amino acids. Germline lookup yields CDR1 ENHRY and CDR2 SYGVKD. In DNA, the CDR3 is TGTGCCATCAGTGAGCGCGAGGATGGCTACACCTTC. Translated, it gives CAISEREDGYTF.

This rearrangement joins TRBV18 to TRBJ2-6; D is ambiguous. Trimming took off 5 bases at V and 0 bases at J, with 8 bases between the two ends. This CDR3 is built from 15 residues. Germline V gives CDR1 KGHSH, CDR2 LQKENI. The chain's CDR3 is CASSIDSSGANVLTF. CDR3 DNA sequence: TGTGCCAGCTCAATTGACTCCTCTGGGGCCAACGTCCTGACTTTC.

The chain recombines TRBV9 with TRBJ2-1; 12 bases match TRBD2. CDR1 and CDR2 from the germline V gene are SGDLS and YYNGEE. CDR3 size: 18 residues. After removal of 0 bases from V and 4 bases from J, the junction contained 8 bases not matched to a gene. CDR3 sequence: CASSVAPTSGGAYNEQFF. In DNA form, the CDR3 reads TGTGCCAGCAGCGTAGCCCCGACTAGCGGGGGAGCGTACAATGAGCAGTTCTTC.

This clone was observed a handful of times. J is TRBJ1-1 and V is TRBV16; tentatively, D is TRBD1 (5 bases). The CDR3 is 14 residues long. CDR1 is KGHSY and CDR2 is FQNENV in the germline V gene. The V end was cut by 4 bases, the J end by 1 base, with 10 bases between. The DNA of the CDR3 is TGTGCCAGCAGCCCCAATCAGGGGAACACTGAAGCTTTCTTT. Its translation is CASSPNQGNTEAFF.

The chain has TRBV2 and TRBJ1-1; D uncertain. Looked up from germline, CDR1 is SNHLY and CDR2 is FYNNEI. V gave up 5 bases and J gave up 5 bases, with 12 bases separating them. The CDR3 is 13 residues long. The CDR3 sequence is CASSRPGSTEAFF. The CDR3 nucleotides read TGTGCCAGCAGTCGGCCAGGAAGTACTGAAGCTTTCTTT.

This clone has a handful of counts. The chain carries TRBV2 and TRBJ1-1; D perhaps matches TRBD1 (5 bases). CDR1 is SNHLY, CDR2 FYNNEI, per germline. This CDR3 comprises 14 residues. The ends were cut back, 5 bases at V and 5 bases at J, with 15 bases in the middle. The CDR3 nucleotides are TGTGCCAGCAGTCCCGACAGTTATGGGACTGAAGCTTTCTTT. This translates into CASSPDSYGTEAFF.

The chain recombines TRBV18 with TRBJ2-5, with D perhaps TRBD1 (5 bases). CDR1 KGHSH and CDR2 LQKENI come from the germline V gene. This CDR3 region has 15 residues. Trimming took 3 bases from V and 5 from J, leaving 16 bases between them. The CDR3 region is CASSPTDSLTETQYF. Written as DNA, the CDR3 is TGTGCCAGCTCACCCACTGACAGTCTTACGGAGACCCAGTACTTC.

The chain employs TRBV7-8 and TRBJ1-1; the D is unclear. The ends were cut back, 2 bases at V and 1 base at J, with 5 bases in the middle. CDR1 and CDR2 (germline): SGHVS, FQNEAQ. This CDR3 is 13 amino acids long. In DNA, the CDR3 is TGTGCCAGCAGCTTAAGAGGGAACACTGAAGCTTTCTTT. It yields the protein CASSLRGNTEAFF. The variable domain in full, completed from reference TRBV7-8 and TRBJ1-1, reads GAGVSQSPRYKVAKRGQDVALRCDPISGHVSLFWYQQALGQGPEFLTYFQNEAQLDKSGLPSDRFFAERPEGSVSTLKIQRTQQEDSAVYLCASSLRGNTEAFFGQGTRLTVV.

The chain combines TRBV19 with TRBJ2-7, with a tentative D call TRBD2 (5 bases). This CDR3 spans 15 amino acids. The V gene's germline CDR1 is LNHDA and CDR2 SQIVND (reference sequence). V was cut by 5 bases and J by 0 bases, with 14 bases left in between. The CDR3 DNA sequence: TGTGCCAGTAGTCGAAGCCCCACTAGCTCCTACGAGCAGTACTTC. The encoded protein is CASSRSPTSSYEQYF. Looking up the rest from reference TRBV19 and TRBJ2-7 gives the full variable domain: DGGITQSPKYLFRKEGQNVTLSCEQNLNHDAMYWYRQDPGQGLRLIYYSQIVNDFQKGDIAEGYSVSREKKESFPLTVTSAQKNPTAFYLCASSRSPTSSYEQYFGPGTRLTVT.

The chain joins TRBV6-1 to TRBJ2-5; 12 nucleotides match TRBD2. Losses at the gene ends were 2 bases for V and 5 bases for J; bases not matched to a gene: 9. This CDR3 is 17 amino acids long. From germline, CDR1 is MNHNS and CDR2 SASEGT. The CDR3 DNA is TGTGCCAGCAGTGAATATCTAGCGGGAGGGCTTGGGGAGACCCAGTACTTC. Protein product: CASSEYLAGGLGETQYF.